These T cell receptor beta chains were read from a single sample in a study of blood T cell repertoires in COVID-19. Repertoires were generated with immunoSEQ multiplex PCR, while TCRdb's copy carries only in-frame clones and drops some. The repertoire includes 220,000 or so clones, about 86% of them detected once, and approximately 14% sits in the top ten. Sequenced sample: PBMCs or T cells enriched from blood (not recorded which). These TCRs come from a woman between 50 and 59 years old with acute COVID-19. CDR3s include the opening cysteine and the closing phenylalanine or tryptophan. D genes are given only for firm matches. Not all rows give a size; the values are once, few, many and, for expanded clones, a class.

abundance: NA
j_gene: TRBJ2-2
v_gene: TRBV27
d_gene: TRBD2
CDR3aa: CASSLGSGGVLGELFF
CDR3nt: TGTGCCAGCAGTTTAGGTTCGGGAGGGGTCCTCGGGGAGCTGTTTTTT

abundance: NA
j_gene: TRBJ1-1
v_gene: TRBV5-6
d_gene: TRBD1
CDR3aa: CASSLLGQGPPEAFF
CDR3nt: TGTGCCAGCAGCTTGTTAGGACAGGGCCCACCTGAAGCTTTCTTT

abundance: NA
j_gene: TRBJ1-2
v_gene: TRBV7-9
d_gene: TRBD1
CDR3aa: CASSSGQGTNYGYTF
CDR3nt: TGTGCCAGCAGCTCCGGACAGGGAACTAACTATGGCTACACCTTC

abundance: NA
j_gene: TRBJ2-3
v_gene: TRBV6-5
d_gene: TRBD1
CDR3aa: CASRRQGSDTQYF
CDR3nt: TGTGCCAGCAGGAGACAGGGGTCAGATACGCAGTATTTT

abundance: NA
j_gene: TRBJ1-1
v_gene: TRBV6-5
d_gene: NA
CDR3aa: CASSSPTSEAFF
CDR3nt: TGTGCCAGCAGTTCACCAACATCTGAAGCTTTCTTT

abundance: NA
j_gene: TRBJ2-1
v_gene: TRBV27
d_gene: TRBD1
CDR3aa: CASSIRDRTEQFF
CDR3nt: TGTGCCAGCAGTATTAGGGACAGGACAGAGCAGTTCTTC

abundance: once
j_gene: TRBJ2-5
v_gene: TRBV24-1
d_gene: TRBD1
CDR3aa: CATSARGQGALTQYF
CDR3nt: TGTGCCACCAGTGCCCGGGGACAGGGGGCCCTCACCCAGTACTTC

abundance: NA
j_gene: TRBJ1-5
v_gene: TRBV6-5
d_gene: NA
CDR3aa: CATALTGINQPQHF
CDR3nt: TGTGCCACCGCTCTTACAGGGATCAATCAGCCCCAGCATTTT

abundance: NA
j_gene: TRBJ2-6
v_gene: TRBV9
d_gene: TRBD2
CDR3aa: CASSVGAGGPTGANVLTF
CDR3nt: TGTGCCAGCAGCGTAGGAGCGGGAGGGCCTACTGGGGCCAACGTCCTGACTTTC

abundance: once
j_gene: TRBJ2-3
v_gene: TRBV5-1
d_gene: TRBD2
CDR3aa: CASSWTRLAPMDTQYF
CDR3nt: TGCGCCAGCAGCTGGACTAGACTAGCCCCCATGGATACGCAGTATTTT

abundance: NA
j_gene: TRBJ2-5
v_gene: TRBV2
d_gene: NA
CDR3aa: CASSRQGTTVEETQYF
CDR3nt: TGTGCCAGCAGCAGGCAGGGTACGACAGTAGAAGAGACCCAGTACTTC

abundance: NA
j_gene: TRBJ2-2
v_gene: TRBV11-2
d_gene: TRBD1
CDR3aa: CASSLPGQEVTGELFF
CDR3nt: TGTGCCAGCAGCTTACCGGGACAGGAGGTTACCGGGGAGCTGTTTTTT

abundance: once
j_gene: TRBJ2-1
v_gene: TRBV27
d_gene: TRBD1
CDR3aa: CASSLGTGPYEQFF
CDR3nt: TGTGCCAGCAGTTTAGGGACAGGTCCCTATGAGCAGTTCTTC

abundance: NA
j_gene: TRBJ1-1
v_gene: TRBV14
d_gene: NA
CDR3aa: CASSLLGGRGAEAFF
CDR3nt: TGTGCCAGCAGTCTACTAGGGGGACGGGGGGCTGAAGCTTTCTTT

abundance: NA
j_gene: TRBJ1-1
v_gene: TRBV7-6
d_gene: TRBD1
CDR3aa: CASSPATGLNTEAFF
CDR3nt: TGTGCCAGCAGCCCAGCGACAGGGTTGAACACTGAAGCTTTCTTT

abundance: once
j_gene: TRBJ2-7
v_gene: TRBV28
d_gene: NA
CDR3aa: CASTLYYEQYF
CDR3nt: TGTGCCAGCACCCTCTACTACGAGCAGTACTTC

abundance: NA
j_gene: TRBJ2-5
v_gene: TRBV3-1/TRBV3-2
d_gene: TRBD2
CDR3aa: CASSQDPLAGTQETQYF
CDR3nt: TGTGCCAGCAGCCAAGATCCACTAGCGGGGACCCAAGAGACCCAGTACTTC

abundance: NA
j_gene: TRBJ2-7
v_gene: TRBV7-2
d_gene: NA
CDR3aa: CASSFRVRSTSTYEQYF
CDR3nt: TGTGCCAGCAGCTTTCGGGTGCGCAGCACCTCTACCTACGAGCAGTACTTC

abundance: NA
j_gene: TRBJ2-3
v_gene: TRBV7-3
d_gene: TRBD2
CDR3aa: CASSRSSGFTDTQYF
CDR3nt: TGTGCCAGCAGCCGATCTAGCGGGTTCACAGATACGCAGTATTTT

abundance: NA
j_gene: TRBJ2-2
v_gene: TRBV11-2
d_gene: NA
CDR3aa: CASSFRVELFF
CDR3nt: TGTGCCAGCAGCTTCCGGGTAGAGCTGTTTTTT

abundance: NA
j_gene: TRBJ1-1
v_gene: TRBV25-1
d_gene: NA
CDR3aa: CASSERGTQNTEAFF
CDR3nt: TGTGCCAGCAGTGAAAGGGGGACCCAGAACACTGAAGCTTTCTTT

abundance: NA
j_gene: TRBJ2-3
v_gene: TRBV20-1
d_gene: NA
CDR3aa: CSARSDTQYF
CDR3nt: TGCAGTGCGCGGTCAGATACGCAGTATTTT

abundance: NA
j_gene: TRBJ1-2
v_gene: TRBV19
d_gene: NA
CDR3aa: CASKQGGVGYTF
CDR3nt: TGTGCCAGTAAGCAGGGAGGAGTAGGCTACACCTTC

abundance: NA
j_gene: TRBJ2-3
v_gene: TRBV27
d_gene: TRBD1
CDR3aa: CASSFPTGQGGWSDTQYF
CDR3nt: TGTGCCAGCAGTTTCCCCACCGGACAGGGGGGTTGGTCAGATACGCAGTATTTT

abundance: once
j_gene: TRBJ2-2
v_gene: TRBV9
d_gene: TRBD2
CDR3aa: CASSDPREAGELFF
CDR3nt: TGTGCCAGCAGCGACCCGCGGGAGGCCGGGGAGCTGTTTTTT

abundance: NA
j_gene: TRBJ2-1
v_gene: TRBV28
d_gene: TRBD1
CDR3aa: CASSSPGTGAREQFF
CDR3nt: TGTGCCAGCAGTTCGCCCGGGACAGGGGCTCGGGAGCAGTTCTTC

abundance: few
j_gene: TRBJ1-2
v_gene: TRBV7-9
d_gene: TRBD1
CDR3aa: CASSSSRTGGYGYTF
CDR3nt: TGTGCCAGCAGTTCGTCGCGGACAGGGGGATATGGCTACACCTTC

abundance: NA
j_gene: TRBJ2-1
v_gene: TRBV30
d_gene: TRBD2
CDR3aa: CAWKGLGREINEQFF
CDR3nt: TGTGCCTGGAAGGGACTGGGGCGGGAGATCAATGAGCAGTTCTTC

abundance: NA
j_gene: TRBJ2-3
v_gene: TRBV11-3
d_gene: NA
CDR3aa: CASRSSWSTDTQYF
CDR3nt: TGTGCCAGCAGGTCTAGCTGGAGCACAGATACGCAGTATTTT

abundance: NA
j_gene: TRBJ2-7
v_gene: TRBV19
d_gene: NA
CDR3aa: CASNPGGGSSYEQYF
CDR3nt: TGTGCCAGTAACCCGGGGGGCGGGAGCTCCTACGAGCAGTACTTC

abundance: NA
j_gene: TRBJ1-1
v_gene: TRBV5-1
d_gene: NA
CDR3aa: CASSLSGSNTEAFF
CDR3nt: TGCGCCAGCAGCTTATCCGGGTCGAACACTGAAGCTTTCTTT

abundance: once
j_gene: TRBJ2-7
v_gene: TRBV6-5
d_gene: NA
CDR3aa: CASSYSTGGLTYEQYF
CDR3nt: TGTGCCAGCAGTTACTCAACTGGCGGACTCACCTACGAGCAGTACTTC

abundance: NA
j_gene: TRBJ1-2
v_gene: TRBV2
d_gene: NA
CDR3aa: CASSDSNLFYGYTF
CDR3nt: TGTGCCAGCAGTGACTCTAACCTCTTCTATGGCTACACCTTC

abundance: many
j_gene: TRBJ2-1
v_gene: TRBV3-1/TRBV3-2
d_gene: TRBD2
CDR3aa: CASSQDSLAGVNEQFF
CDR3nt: TGTGCCAGCAGCCAAGATAGCCTAGCGGGAGTTAATGAGCAGTTCTTC

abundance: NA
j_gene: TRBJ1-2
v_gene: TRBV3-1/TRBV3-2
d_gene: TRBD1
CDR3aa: CASSQGDRGYTF
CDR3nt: TGTGCCAGCAGCCAAGGGGACAGAGGCTACACCTTC

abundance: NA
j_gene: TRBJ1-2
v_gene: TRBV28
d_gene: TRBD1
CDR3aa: CASSRETGSVIYGYTF
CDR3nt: TGTGCCAGCAGCCGCGAGACAGGGTCGGTTATCTATGGCTACACCTTC

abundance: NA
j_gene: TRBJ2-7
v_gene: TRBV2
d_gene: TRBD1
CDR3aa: CASRSDRVGEQYF
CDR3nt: TGTGCCAGCAGATCAGACAGGGTCGGCGAGCAGTACTTC

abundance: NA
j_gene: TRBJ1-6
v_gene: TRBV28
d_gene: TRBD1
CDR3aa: CASRNPETGNNSPLHF
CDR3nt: TGTGCCAGCAGAAACCCCGAGACAGGGAATAATTCACCCCTCCACTTT

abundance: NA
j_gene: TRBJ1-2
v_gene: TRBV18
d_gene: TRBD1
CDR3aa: CASSRDRGAGYTF
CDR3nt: TGTGCCAGCTCCCGGGACAGGGGTGCCGGCTACACCTTC

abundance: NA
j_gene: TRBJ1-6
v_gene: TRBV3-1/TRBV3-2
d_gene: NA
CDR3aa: CASSRAYGLTPLHF
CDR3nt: TGTGCCAGCAGCCGGGCCTACGGTCTTACACCCCTCCACTTT

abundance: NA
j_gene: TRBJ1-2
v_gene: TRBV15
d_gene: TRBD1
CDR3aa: CATSSRQGNYGYTF
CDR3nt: TGTGCCACCAGCAGTCGACAGGGGAACTATGGCTACACCTTC

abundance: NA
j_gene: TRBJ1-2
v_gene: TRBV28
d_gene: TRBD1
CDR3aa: CASSLPQGAGGYTF
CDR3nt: TGTGCCAGCAGTTTGCCTCAGGGGGCTGGCGGCTACACCTTC

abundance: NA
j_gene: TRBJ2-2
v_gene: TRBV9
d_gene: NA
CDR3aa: CASSVAGQGHSWELFF
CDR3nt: TGTGCCAGCAGCGTAGCTGGGCAGGGGCACTCCTGGGAGCTGTTTTTT

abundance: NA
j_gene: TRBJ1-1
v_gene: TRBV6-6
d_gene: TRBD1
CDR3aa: CASSSPQGEVKAFF
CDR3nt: TGTGCCAGCAGTTCTCCCCAGGGGGAGGTGAAGGCTTTCTTT

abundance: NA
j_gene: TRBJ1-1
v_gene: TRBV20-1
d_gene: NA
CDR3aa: CSASGGTEAFF
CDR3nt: TGCAGTGCTAGCGGGGGCACTGAAGCTTTCTTT